This entry lists 28 T cell receptor beta chains sequenced from one sample in a study of OX40 agonist ivuxolimab in advanced cancers. Data came from immunoSEQ multiplex PCR; TCRdb stores just in-frame clones and leaves some out. The table has more than 9,000 clones, less than 90% seen once. The source was CD4+ or CD8+ T cells sorted from blood, collected in a trial of the OX40 agonist ivuxolimab. The receptors come from an adult with an advanced solid tumor such as melanoma, head and neck, liver or kidney cancer.

The chain links TRBV7-2 to TRBJ2-3; D not certain. This CDR3 region has 14 residues. Germline lookup yields CDR1 SGHTA and CDR2 FQGNSA. Between the trimmed V and J ends, which lost 5 bases and 2 bases, there was a span of 11 bases. The CDR3 here is CASSPDLPTDTQYF. CDR3 sequence (DNA): TGTGCCAGCAGCCCAGACCTGCCCACAGATACGCAGTATTTT.

The rearrangement uses TRBV27 and TRBJ2-1, with 12 bases that match TRBD1. Germline loops: CDR1 MNHEY, CDR2 SMNVEV (reference sequence). Germline trimming cut 4 bases from V and 7 bases from J; bases unmatched to any gene: 5. CDR3 length equals 15 residues. For the CDR3, the DNA is TGTGCCAGCAGTTCAGGGACAGGGGGCATGAATGAGCAGTTCTTC. Translating gives CASSSGTGGMNEQFF.

The chain is built from TRBV19 and TRBJ2-7, with D possibly TRBD2 on 6 matching bases. In germline, CDR1 is LNHDA, CDR2 SQIVND (reference sequence). This CDR3 is 17 amino acids long. Between the trimmed V and J ends, which lost 5 bases and 5 bases, there was a span of 25 bases. The CDR3 region is CASSPGTPKHLLNEQYF. CDR3 bases: TGTGCCAGTAGTCCTGGGACTCCAAAACACCTTCTAAACGAGCAGTACTTC.

This chain uses TRBV9 with TRBJ2-5; D possibly corresponds to TRBD1 (5 bases). CDR1 is SGDLS, CDR2 YYNGEE, per germline. CDR3 length: 13 residues. V was clipped by 0 bases and J by 4 bases, with 7 bases between them. In DNA, the CDR3 is TGTGCCAGCAGCGTAGGTAGGGGAGAGACCCAGTACTTC. Translation: CASSVGRGETQYF. Using reference TRBV9 and TRBJ2-5 for the parts outside the CDR3, the full variable domain is DSGVTQTPKHLITATGQRVTLRCSPRSGDLSVYWYQQSLDQGLQFLIQYYNGEERAKGNILERFSAQQFPDLHSELNLSSLELGDSALYFCASSVGRGETQYFGPGTRLLVL.

The chain employs TRBV6-5 and TRBJ1-3; 8 bases fit TRBD1. CDR1 and CDR2 from the germline V gene are MNHEY and SVGAGI. This CDR3 has 15 residues. The junction had 6 bases not matched to a gene; V was cut back by 5 bases and J by 3 bases. CDR3 DNA: TGTGCCAGCAGTGGAACGACAGGGGATGGAAACACCATATATTTT. Encoded protein: CASSGTTGDGNTIYF.

This clone is a singleton in its sample. This chain connects TRBV27 to TRBJ2-1; unclear D gene. Trimming cost V 2 bases and J 8 bases, with 7 bases left between them. Germline V gene lookup returns CDR1 MNHEY and CDR2 SMNVEV (reference sequence). This CDR3 spans 12 amino acids. The CDR3, as DNA: TGTGCCAGCAGTTTAGATGGGTATGAGCAGTTCTTC. As protein: CASSLDGYEQFF.

The CDR3 sequence: CASRPGGNTEAFF. CDR3 nucleotide sequence: TGTGCCAGCAGACCGGGAGGGAACACTGAAGCTTTCTTT. The V call is TRBV6-1, the J call TRBJ1-1, with D hard to call. Germline V gene sequence: CDR1 MNHNS, CDR2 SASEGT. The V end was cut by 6 bases, the J end by 1 base, with 9 bases between. This CDR3 is 13 amino acids long.

V and J are TRBV5-6 and TRBJ2-3, with 11 bases aligning to TRBD1. Germline CDR1 reads SGHDT; CDR2 reads YYEEEE. This CDR3 has 15 residues. V trimming: 2 bases; J trimming: 4 bases; junction bases outside the gene matches: 3. CDR3 amino acids: CASSFRGQGADTQYF. The CDR3 region has the DNA TGTGCCAGCAGCTTTAGGGGACAGGGGGCAGATACGCAGTATTTT.

V is TRBV29-1 and J is TRBJ2-3; TRBD1 aligns across 10 bases. V was pared by 7 bases and J by 2 bases, with 3 bases of the junction left unmatched. The CDR3 sequence is 13 residues long. In germline, CDR1 is SQVTM, CDR2 ANQGSEA. The CDR3 bases are TGCAGCGGTGGGACAGGGGCCACAGATACGCAGTATTTT. Translation gives CSGGTGATDTQYF.

This clone has a handful of counts. The J gene is TRBJ1-2, the V gene TRBV18; unclear D gene. Germline-derived CDR1 and CDR2 are KGHSH and LQKENI. V shed 2 bases and J shed 6 bases, with 19 bases lying between them. The CDR3 contains 16 residues. The chain's CDR3 is CASSPEDDGGLNGYTF. The CDR3 nucleotides read TGTGCCAGCTCACCAGAGGACGACGGAGGACTTAATGGCTACACCTTC.

CDR3 in DNA: TGTGCCAGCAGTGAATATCCGGCGGGAATCACAGATACGCAGTATTTT. Translation: CASSEYPAGITDTQYF. This sequence joins TRBV6-1 and TRBJ2-3, with a possible D match to TRBD2 (6 bases). CDR3 length equals 16 residues. V was cut by 2 bases and J by 2 bases, with 14 bases left in between. Germline values: CDR1 MNHNS, CDR2 SASEGT.

The chain couples TRBV30 to TRBJ1-2; 9 bases map to TRBD1. CDR1 and CDR2 from the germline V gene are GTSNPN and SVGIG (reference sequence). The J segment lost 5 bases and the V segment lost 4 bases, leaving 5 bases of the junction unmatched. The CDR3 spans 13 residues. CDR3 residues: CAWMVGTGYGYTF. The CDR3 DNA sequence: TGTGCCTGGATGGTTGGGACAGGGTATGGCTACACCTTC.

This clone has a single count. The chain combines TRBV27 with TRBJ2-1; 11 bases fit TRBD2. V was clipped by 4 bases and J by 4 bases; unmatched bases: 6. Germline V gene sequence: CDR1 MNHEY, CDR2 SMNVEV (reference sequence). This CDR3 is built from 16 residues. CDR3 in amino acids: CASSSPGTSGYNEQFF. CDR3 coding DNA: TGTGCCAGCAGTTCTCCCGGGACTAGCGGATACAATGAGCAGTTCTTC.

Concerning this clone itself: The same CDR3 can be traced to other DNA sequences in this sample. The V gene is TRBV7-9, the J gene TRBJ1-6; D might be TRBD1 (5 bases). This CDR3 spans 15 amino acids. Germline CDR1 reads SEHNR; CDR2 reads FQNEAQ (reference sequence). V was clipped by 5 bases and J by 7 bases, with 15 bases between them. CDR3 region: CASSPPGTGNSPLHF. Written as DNA, the CDR3 is TGTGCCAGCAGCCCCCCCGGGACTGGGAATTCACCCCTCCACTTT.

By sample fraction, this clone is medium-sized. This sequence joins TRBV2 and TRBJ2-7; 8 bases align to TRBD2. The CDR3 contains 15 residues. Germline V lookup: CDR1 SNHLY, CDR2 FYNNEI. The V segment lost 8 bases and the J segment 4 bases; nucleotides outside the gene matches: 13. CDR3 sequence: CASRGGLGAQYEQYF. The DNA for the CDR3 is TGTGCCAGCCGGGGGGGGTTAGGGGCACAGTACGAGCAGTACTTC.

This sequence joins TRBV5-8 and TRBJ2-7; a weak D match, TRBD1 (5 bases). The CDR3 covers 12 residues. Germline-derived CDR1 and CDR2 are SGHTS and YDEGEE. V was shortened by 2 bases and J by 7 bases, with 10 bases between the two germline ends. CDR3 sequence (DNA): TGTGCCAGCAGCTTTATTAGGGGAGAGCAGTACTTC. Encoded protein: CASSFIRGEQYF. Looking up the rest from reference TRBV5-8 and TRBJ2-7 gives the full variable domain: EAGVTQSPTHLIKTRGQQATLRCSPISGHTSVYWYQQALGLGLQFLLWYDEGEERNRGNFPPRFSGRQFPNYSSELNVNALELEDSALYLCASSFIRGEQYFGPGTRLTVT.

The chain is built from TRBV9 and TRBJ2-3; 12 nucleotides align to TRBD2. Per germline, CDR1 SGDLS and CDR2 YYNGEE. Trimming at V came to 4 bases and at J to 6 bases, leaving 9 bases not matched to a gene. CDR3 size: 16 residues. The CDR3 sequence: CASSPGTSGSRDTQYF. The CDR3 region has the DNA TGTGCCAGCAGCCCCGGGACTAGCGGGTCCCGCGATACGCAGTATTTT.

The rearrangement joins TRBV4-1 to TRBJ2-7; TRBD2 might be the D (7 bases). This CDR3 region has 15 residues. The germline V and J ends were trimmed by 1 base and 4 bases, with 14 bases remaining between them. Germline CDR1 and CDR2: MGHRA and YSYEKL. The CDR3 DNA reads TGCGCCAGCAGCCAAGCAACAGGGAGGGTTTACGAGCAGTACTTC. This sequence encodes CASSQATGRVYEQYF.

Notes on this clone: Other DNA sequences in this sample translate to the same CDR3. V usage is TRBV19 and J usage is TRBJ1-5; no firm D call. Germline-derived CDR1 and CDR2 are LNHDA and SQIVND (reference sequence). This CDR3 is 15 amino acids long. V lost 6 bases and J 3 bases, leaving 15 bases between the germline ends. This CDR3 is CASSIVAATNQPQHF. The CDR3 nucleotides read TGTGCCAGTAGCATTGTCGCTGCAACCAATCAGCCCCAGCATTTT.

The chain uses TRBV5-1 and TRBJ1-2; a weak D match, TRBD1 (6 bases). This CDR3 region has 14 residues. V was shortened by 0 bases and J by 4 bases, with 10 bases between the two germline ends. CDR1 SGHRS and CDR2 YFSETQ come from the germline V gene. The CDR3 spells CASSLGKTGYGYTF. The CDR3 bases are TGCGCCAGCAGCTTGGGCAAGACAGGCTATGGCTACACCTTC.

The CDR3: CASSLHVNTGELFF. The CDR3 bases are TGCGCCAGCAGCTTACATGTAAACACCGGGGAGCTGTTTTTT. J is TRBJ2-2 and V is TRBV5-1; D is undetermined. Trimming removed 2 bases at V and 2 bases at J, with 7 bases between. The germline V gene encodes CDR1 SGHRS and CDR2 YFSETQ. This CDR3 contains 14 residues.

The genes are TRBV29-1 and TRBJ2-3, with a weak D call TRBD2 (5 bases). Per the germline V gene, CDR1 is SQVTM and CDR2 is ANQGSEA. The V gene lost 3 bases and the J gene lost 6 bases, with 10 bases spanning the gap. This CDR3 comprises 12 residues. CDR3 DNA: TGCAGCGTTGAGGACTTGGGTGATACGCAGTATTTT. Amino acids: CSVEDLGDTQYF.

V usage is TRBV9 and J usage is TRBJ2-7; D remains ambiguous. This CDR3 contains 14 residues. Trimming shortened V by 2 bases and J by 1 base, and 10 bases separated the two germline ends. Germline-derived CDR1 and CDR2 are SGDLS and YYNGEE. CDR3 nucleotide sequence: TGTGCCAGCAGCGTGGTCGCCGGATCCTACGAGCAGTACTTC. Protein sequence: CASSVVAGSYEQYF.

This clone was observed a few times. This sequence joins TRBV21-1 and TRBJ1-1. TRBV21-1 is flagged as a pseudogene. The CDR3 covers 15 residues. The CDR3 spells CASSKGPVRNTEAFF. In DNA, the CDR3 is TGTGCCAGCAGCAAAGGTCCGGTGAGGAACACTGAAGCTTTCTTT.

This rearrangement joins TRBV6-1 to TRBJ2-3; no clear D gene. With 4 bases removed from V and 1 base from J, the gap between germline ends came to 12 bases. Per the germline V gene, CDR1 is MNHNS and CDR2 is SASEGT. The CDR3 runs to 15 residues. The CDR3 DNA is TGTGCCAGCAGTGGGGCGGCAAGGGGCACAGATACGCAGTATTTT. Amino acid sequence: CASSGAARGTDTQYF.

CDR3 sequence reads: CASFSYEQYF. CDR3 sequence (DNA): TGTGCCAGCTTCTCCTACGAGCAGTACTTC. The chain combines TRBV2 with TRBJ2-7; no reliable D call. V lost 8 bases and J lost 0, with 2 bases in between. CDR1 SNHLY and CDR2 FYNNEI come from the germline V gene. CDR3 length: 10 residues.

The gene calls are TRBV7-9 and TRBJ2-7; D is ambiguous. The CDR3 extends over 12 amino acids. Germline CDR1 SEHNR, CDR2 FQNEAQ (reference sequence). Trimming removed 1 base from V and 4 bases from J, with 5 bases in between. CDR3 protein: CASSLGTYEQYF. The CDR3 nucleotides are TGTGCCAGCAGCTTAGGAACTTACGAGCAGTACTTC.

CDR3 residues: CASRSSSGIYGSGYTF. DNA for the CDR3: TGTGCCAGCAGGTCCTCTTCAGGGATCTATGGAAGTGGCTACACCTTC. The gene calls are TRBV27 and TRBJ1-2, with TRBD1 as a possible D gene (5 bases). The germline V gene has CDR1 MNHEY and CDR2 SMNVEV (reference sequence). The CDR3 is 16 residues long. With 6 bases removed from V and 7 bases from J, the gap between germline ends came to 24 bases.